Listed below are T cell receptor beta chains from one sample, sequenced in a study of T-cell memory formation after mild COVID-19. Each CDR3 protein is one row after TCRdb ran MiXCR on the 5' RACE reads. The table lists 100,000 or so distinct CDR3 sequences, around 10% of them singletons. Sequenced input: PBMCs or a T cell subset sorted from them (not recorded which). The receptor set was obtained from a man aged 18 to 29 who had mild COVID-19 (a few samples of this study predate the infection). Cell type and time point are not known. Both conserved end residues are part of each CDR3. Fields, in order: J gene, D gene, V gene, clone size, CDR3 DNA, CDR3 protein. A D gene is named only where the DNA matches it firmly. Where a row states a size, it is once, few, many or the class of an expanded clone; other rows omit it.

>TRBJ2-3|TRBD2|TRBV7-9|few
TGTGCCAGCAGCTTATCGATCGGGGGGTCGGGTACGCAGTATTTT
CASSLSIGGSGTQYF
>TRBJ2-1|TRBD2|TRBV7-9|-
TGTGCCAGCAGCCCCCCCAGCGGGGGGGTTGGTGAGCAGTTCTTC
CASSPPSGGVGEQFF
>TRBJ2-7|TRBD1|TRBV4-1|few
TGCGCCAGCAGCCCCCTACCGGGACAGGGGGTCTACGAGCAGTACTTC
CASSPLPGQGVYEQYF
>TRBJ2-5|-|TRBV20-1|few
TGCAGTGCTAGAGCTTGGACAGATCTAAGTTCGGAGACCCAGTACTTC
CSARAWTDLSSETQYF
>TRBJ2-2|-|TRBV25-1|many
TGTGCCAGCAGTGAAGAGGGCACGGCGAACACCGGGGAGCTGTTTTTT
CASSEEGTANTGELFF
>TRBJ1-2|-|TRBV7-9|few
TGTGCCAGCGGTCCAGGCGCGAATGGCTACACCTTC
CASGPGANGYTF
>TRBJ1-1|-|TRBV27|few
TGTGCCAGCAGTCCCCTAGGGGGGCGGGTTGAAGCTTTCTTT
CASSPLGGRVEAFF
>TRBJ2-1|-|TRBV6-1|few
TGTGCCAGCAGTGAGTTAGGGGGCTACAATGAGCAGTTCTTC
CASSELGGYNEQFF
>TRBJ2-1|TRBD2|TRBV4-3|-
TGCGCCAGCAGCCAAGAGATTGGGGGGGATGAGCAGTTCTTC
CASSQEIGGDEQFF
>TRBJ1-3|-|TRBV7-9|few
TGTGCCAGCAGATTTGAAGGCTCTGGAAACACCATATATTTT
CASRFEGSGNTIYF
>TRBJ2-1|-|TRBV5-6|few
TGTGCCAGCAGCTTGGGACACCCCAATGAGCAGTTCTTC
CASSLGHPNEQFF
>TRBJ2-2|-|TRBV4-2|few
TGTGCCAGCAGCCAAGATCTTTTTTTGGGGGGTAGGGCCGGGGAGCTGTTTTTT
CASSQDLFLGGRAGELFF
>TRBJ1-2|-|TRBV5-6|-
TGTGCCAGCAGCCCCGGATCAGGGATCTATGGCTACACCTTC
CASSPGSGIYGYTF
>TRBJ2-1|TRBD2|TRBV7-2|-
TGTGCCAGCAGCACGCGTCCTAGCGGGGGGCCCTACAATGAGCAGTTCTTC
CASSTRPSGGPYNEQFF
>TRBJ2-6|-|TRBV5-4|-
TGTGCCAGCAGCCCGGGGAGCTCTGGGGCCAACGTCCTGACTTTC
CASSPGSSGANVLTF
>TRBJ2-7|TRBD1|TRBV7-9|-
TGTGCCAGCAGCTTGGCTGACAGGGGGCCTTACGAGCAGTACTTC
CASSLADRGPYEQYF
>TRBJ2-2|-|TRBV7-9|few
TGTGCCAGCAGCTTACTATCGGGGGAGACCGGGGAGCTGTTTTTT
CASSLLSGETGELFF
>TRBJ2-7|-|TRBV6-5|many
TGTGCCAGCAGTGAAGGGTCGGGGCATCCCTACGAGCAGTACTTC
CASSEGSGHPYEQYF
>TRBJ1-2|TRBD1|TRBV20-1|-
TGCAGTGCTAGAGAAAAGGGGGCTAGCTATGGCTACACCTTC
CSAREKGASYGYTF
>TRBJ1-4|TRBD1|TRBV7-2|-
TGTGCCAGCAGTACAGGGGGCGGATCAGGTGAAAAACTGTTTTTT
CASSTGGGSGEKLFF
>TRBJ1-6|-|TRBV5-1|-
TGCGCCAGCAGCTTGAGGGGGAGGGGCCATTCACCCCTCCACTTT
CASSLRGRGHSPLHF
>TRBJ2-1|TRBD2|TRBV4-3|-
TGCGCCAGCAGCCCCGAGGGACTAGCTATCAATGAGCAGTTCTTC
CASSPEGLAINEQFF
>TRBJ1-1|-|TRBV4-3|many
TGCGCCAGCACTCCCACGGCAGGGAACACTGAAGCTTTCTTT
CASTPTAGNTEAFF
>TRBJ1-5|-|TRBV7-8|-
TGTGCCTCCGGGCAGGTAGTGGATCAGCCCCAGCATTTT
CASGQVVDQPQHF
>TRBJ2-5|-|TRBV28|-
TGTGCCAGCAGTAGGCGGTCGGGAAGGGAGACCCAGTACTTC
CASSRRSGRETQYF
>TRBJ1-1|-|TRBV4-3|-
TGCGCCAGCAGCCACCGGGACACCTTACCGAACACTGAAGCTTTCTTT
CASSHRDTLPNTEAFF
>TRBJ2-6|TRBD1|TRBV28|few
TGTGCCAGCAGTTTCCCCATTAAAACAGGGGCCGGGGCCAACGTCCTGACTTTC
CASSFPIKTGAGANVLTF
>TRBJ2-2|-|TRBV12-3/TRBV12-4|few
TGTGCCAGCAGTTTTGGAAGGGAGCTGTTTTTT
CASSFGRELFF
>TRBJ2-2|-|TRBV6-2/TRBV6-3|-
TGTGCCAGCAGTTATAGTACCACGGGCACCGGGGAGCTGTTTTTT
CASSYSTTGTGELFF
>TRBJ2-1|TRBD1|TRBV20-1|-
TGCAGCGAGAGGAGACAGGGTGGGAATGAGCAGTTCTTC
CSERRQGGNEQFF
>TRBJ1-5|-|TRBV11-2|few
TGTGCCAGCAGCCCCCCCGGGACTTTACAGCCCCAGCATTTT
CASSPPGTLQPQHF
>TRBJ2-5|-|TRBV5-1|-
TGCGCCAGCAGCTCGGAAGCTGTTCGAGAGACCCAGTACTTC
CASSSEAVRETQYF
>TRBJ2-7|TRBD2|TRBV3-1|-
TGTGCCAGCAGCCCCCCAGCGGGGGGGGACTACGAGCAGTACTTC
CASSPPAGGDYEQYF
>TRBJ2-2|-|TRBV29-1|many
TGCAGCGTTGAAAATGAGTGGGAGCTGTTTTTT
CSVENEWELFF
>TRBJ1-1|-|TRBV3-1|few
TGTGCCAGCAGCCAAGGGATCCGGGGGCTCCTGGCGGGTCGGAACACTGAAGCTTTCTTT
CASSQGIRGLLAGRNTEAFF
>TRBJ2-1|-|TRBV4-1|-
TGCGCCAGCAGCCAAGTTGCGGGTCCGGATGAGCAGTTCTTC
CASSQVAGPDEQFF
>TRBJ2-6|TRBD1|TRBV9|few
TGTGCCAGCAGCGTCCGGGACAGGGTCCTTGCCTGGGGGGCCAACGTCCTGACTTTC
CASSVRDRVLAWGANVLTF
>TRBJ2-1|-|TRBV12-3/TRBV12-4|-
TGTGCCAGCAGTTTCGGCAGGACTAACAATGAGCAGTTCTTC
CASSFGRTNNEQFF
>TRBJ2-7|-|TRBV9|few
TGTGCCAGCAGCGTAGGGGTGAGCTCCTACGAGCAGTACTTC
CASSVGVSSYEQYF
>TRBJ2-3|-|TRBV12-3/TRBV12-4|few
TGTGCCAGCAGCCCCTTAAGGGTTACGCAGTATTTT
CASSPLRVTQYF
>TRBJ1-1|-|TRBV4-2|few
TGTGCCAGCACCCTAAAGGGGGGATCCGACACTGAAGCTTTCTTT
CASTLKGGSDTEAFF
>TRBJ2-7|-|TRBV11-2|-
TGTGCCAGCAGTTTAGGACCGGGGGGCCCCTACGAGCAGTACTTC
CASSLGPGGPYEQYF
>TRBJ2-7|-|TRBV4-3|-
TGCGCCAGCAGCCAAGATGGACGTGGTCGTGAGCAGTACTTC
CASSQDGRGREQYF
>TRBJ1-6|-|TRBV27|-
TGTGCCAGCACCACCATTGGGAATTCACCCCTCCACTTT
CASTTIGNSPLHF
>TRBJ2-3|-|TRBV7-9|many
TGTGCCAGCAGCTTCCGCAGGGGCACAGATACGCAGTATTTT
CASSFRRGTDTQYF
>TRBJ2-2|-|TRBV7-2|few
TGTGCCAGCAGCTTACAGGGGTACGCGAACACCGGGGAGCTGTTTTTT
CASSLQGYANTGELFF
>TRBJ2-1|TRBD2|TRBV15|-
TGTGCCACCAGCAGAACACTAGCGGGGGGTTACAATGAGCAGTTCTTC
CATSRTLAGGYNEQFF
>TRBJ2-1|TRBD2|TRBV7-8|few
TGTGCCAGCAGCTCCTTAGCGGGGGGGCCTCCGGATGAGCAGTTCTTC
CASSSLAGGPPDEQFF
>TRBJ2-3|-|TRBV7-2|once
TGTGCCAGCAGCTTACTGGTCCCAGATACGCAGTATTTT
CASSLLVPDTQYF
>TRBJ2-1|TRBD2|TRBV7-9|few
TGTGCCAGCAGCGCCCCGGGACTAGCGGGCAATGAGCAGTTCTTC
CASSAPGLAGNEQFF
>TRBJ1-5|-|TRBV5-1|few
TGCGCCAGCAGCTTGGACGGACAGCCCCAGCATTTT
CASSLDGQPQHF
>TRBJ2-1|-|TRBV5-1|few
TGCGCCAGCAGCTATTATGAGGAGCAGTTCTTC
CASSYYEEQFF